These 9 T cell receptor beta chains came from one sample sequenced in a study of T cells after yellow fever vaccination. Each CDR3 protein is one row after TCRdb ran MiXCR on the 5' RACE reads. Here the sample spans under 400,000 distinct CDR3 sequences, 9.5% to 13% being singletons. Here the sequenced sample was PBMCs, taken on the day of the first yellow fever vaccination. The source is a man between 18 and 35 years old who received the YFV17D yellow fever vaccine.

The CDR3 protein is CASGSGGLSYNEQFF. The CDR3 region has the DNA TGTGCCAGTGGAAGCGGGGGCCTCTCCTACAATGAGCAGTTCTTC. The rearrangement links TRBV2 to TRBJ2-1; TRBD2 aligns across 8 bases. Germline-derived CDR1 and CDR2 are SNHLY and FYNNEI. This CDR3 is built from 15 residues. The J segment lost 0 bases and the V segment lost 9 bases, leaving 7 bases of the junction unmatched.

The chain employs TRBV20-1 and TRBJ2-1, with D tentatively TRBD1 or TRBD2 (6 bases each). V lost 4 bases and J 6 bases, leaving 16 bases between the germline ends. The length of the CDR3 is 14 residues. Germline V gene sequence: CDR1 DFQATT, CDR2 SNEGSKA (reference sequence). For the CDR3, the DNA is TGCAGTGCTACACCGGGGGTGACAGGCAATGAGCAGTTCTTC. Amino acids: CSATPGVTGNEQFF.

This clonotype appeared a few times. This CDR3 reads CASSSMLGAETQYF. The CDR3 DNA reads TGCGCCAGCAGCTCGATGTTGGGCGCGGAGACCCAGTACTTC. J is TRBJ2-5 and V is TRBV5-1; D is unresolved. CDR1 and CDR2 from the germline V gene are SGHRS and YFSETQ. Deletions cut 3 bases from V and 5 bases from J, with 14 bases between. The CDR3 length is 14 residues.

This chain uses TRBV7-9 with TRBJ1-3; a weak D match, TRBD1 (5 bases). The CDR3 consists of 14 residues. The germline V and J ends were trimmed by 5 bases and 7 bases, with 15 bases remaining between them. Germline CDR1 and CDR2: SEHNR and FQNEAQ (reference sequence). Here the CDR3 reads CASSGPGTGNTIYF. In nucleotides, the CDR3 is TGTGCCAGCAGCGGACCCGGGACGGGGAACACCATATATTTT.

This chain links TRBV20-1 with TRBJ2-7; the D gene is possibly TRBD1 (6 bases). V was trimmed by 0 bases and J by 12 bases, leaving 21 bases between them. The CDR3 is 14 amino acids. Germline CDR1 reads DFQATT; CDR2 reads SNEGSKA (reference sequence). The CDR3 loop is CSARDGRGLYSSYF. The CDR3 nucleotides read TGCAGTGCTAGAGATGGCAGGGGTCTCTATTCATCGTACTTC.

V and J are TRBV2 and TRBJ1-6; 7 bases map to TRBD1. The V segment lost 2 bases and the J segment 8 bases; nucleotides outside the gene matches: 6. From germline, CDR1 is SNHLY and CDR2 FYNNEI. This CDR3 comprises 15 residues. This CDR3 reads CASSEWDSRDSPLHF. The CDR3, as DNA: TGTGCCAGCAGTGAATGGGACAGCAGAGATTCACCCCTCCACTTT.

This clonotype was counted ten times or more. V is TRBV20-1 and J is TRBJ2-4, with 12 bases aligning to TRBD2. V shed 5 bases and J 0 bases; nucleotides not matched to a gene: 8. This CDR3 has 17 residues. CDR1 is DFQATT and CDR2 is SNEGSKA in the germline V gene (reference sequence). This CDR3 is CSADGLAGTVAKNIQYF. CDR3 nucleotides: TGCAGTGCTGACGGACTAGCGGGGACCGTAGCCAAAAACATTCAGTACTTC.

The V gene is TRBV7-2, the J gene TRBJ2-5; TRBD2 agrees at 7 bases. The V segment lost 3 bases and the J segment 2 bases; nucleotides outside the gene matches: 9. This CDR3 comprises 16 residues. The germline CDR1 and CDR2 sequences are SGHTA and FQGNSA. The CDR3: CASSFGAGWGQETQYF. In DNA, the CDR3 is TGTGCCAGCAGCTTTGGAGCGGGGTGGGGGCAAGAGACCCAGTACTTC.

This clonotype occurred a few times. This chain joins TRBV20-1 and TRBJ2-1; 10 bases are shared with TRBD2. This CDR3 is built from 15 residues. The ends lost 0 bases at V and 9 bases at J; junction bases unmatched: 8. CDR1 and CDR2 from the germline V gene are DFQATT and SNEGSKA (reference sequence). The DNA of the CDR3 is TGCAGTGCTAGAGACTTCCAGCGGGGGGGCGGTGAGCAGTTCTTC. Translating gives CSARDFQRGGGEQFF.